The rows below give T cell receptor beta chains drawn from one sample of a study of shared clonotypes between healthy human individuals. TCRdb's copy holds only in-frame clones and misses some; the assay was immunoSEQ multiplex PCR. Among under 700,000 clones, roughly 95% were seen once, and the ten largest hold around 0.11%. Sequencing used naive CD8+ T cells sorted from blood. Source of these receptors: a woman in her twenties or thirties in good health. Both conserved end residues are part of each CDR3. A D gene is named only where the DNA matches it firmly.

>TRBV4-1|TRBJ2-4|.
CASILQAKNIQYF
TGCGCCAGCATTCTCCAGGCAAAAAACATTCAGTACTTC
>TRBV4-2|TRBJ2-7|.
CASSRGHDYEQYF
TGTGCCAGCAGCAGGGGACACGACTACGAGCAGTACTTC
>TRBV11-3|TRBJ2-7|.
CASSLDRYEQYF
TGTGCCAGCAGCTTAGATCGATACGAGCAGTACTTC
>TRBV28|TRBJ2-7|TRBD2
CASSPHNRKTSGFTYEQYF
TGTGCCAGCAGTCCCCACAATCGAAAGACTAGCGGGTTTACCTACGAGCAGTACTTC
>TRBV6-5|TRBJ1-1|.
CASSPGRGRTEAFF
TGTGCCAGCAGCCCAGGCAGGGGTCGCACTGAAGCTTTCTTT
>TRBV27|TRBJ2-3|TRBD1
CASSGTGTSTDTQYF
TGTGCCAGCAGTGGGACAGGGACTAGCACAGATACGCAGTATTTT
>TRBV4-1|TRBJ2-5|.
CASSQEGRREETQYF
TGCGCCAGCAGCCAAGAGGGGCGCCGCGAAGAGACCCAGTACTTC
>TRBV18|TRBJ2-2|.
CASSPNRGELFF
TGTGCCAGCTCACCAAACAGAGGGGAGCTGTTTTTT
>TRBV4-1|TRBJ2-7|TRBD2
CASSQSSGSSYEQYF
TGCGCCAGCAGCCAAAGTAGCGGGAGCTCCTACGAGCAGTACTTC
>TRBV27|TRBJ2-1|TRBD1
CASSWDRTSSYNEQFF
TGTGCCAGCAGTTGGGACAGGACCAGCTCCTACAATGAGCAGTTCTTC
>TRBV6-1|TRBJ2-7|.
CASSESQGGASYEQYF
TGTGCCAGCAGTGAGTCACAGGGGGGGGCCTCCTACGAGCAGTACTTC
>TRBV4-1|TRBJ2-7|TRBD2
CASSQDSSGSVYEQYF
TGCGCCAGCAGCCAAGACTCTAGCGGGAGTGTCTACGAGCAGTACTTC
>TRBV5-8|TRBJ1-5|TRBD1
CASSSGQGAFQPQHF
TGTGCCAGCAGCTCAGGACAGGGGGCGTTTCAGCCCCAGCATTTT
>TRBV11-2|TRBJ2-7|TRBD1
CASSSSLGQGRYEQYF
TGTGCCAGCAGCTCATCTCTTGGACAGGGAAGATACGAGCAGTACTTC
>TRBV19|TRBJ1-1|.
CASSKTGWTEAFF
TGTGCCAGTAGTAAAACAGGGTGGACTGAAGCTTTCTTT
>TRBV29-1|TRBJ1-1|.
CSVDPQRLNTEAFF
TGCAGCGTTGACCCCCAGCGTTTGAACACTGAAGCTTTCTTT
>TRBV11-2|TRBJ2-5|.
CASSYKAGVMETQYF
TGTGCCAGCAGCTATAAAGCTGGGGTTATGGAGACCCAGTACTTC
>TRBV2|TRBJ1-4|.
CASRGSNEKLFF
TGTGCCAGCCGAGGTTCTAATGAAAAACTGTTTTTT
>TRBV28|TRBJ1-1|.
CASSLSGEDTEAFF
TGTGCCAGCAGTTTATCGGGGGAGGACACTGAAGCTTTCTTT
>TRBV28|TRBJ1-1|.
CASSPTGHLIEAFF
TGTGCCAGCAGCCCGACAGGACACTTGATTGAAGCTTTCTTT
>TRBV4-1|TRBJ2-3|.
CASSSGRADTQYF
TGCGCCAGCAGCTCGGGCCGGGCGGATACGCAGTATTTT
>TRBV2|TRBJ2-7|TRBD2
CASILRTSGAYEQYF
TGTGCCAGCATACTACGTACTAGCGGGGCCTACGAGCAGTACTTC
>TRBV4-1|TRBJ2-5|TRBD2
CASSQDEASGSRETQYF
TGCGCCAGCAGCCAAGATGAGGCTAGCGGGAGCAGAGAGACCCAGTACTTC
>TRBV19|TRBJ2-2|.
CASSNEGRNTGELFF
TGTGCCAGTAGTAACGAGGGCCGAAACACCGGGGAGCTGTTTTTT
>TRBV5-5|TRBJ2-7|.
CASSFEQPEQYF
TGTGCCAGCAGCTTCGAACAGCCGGAGCAGTACTTC